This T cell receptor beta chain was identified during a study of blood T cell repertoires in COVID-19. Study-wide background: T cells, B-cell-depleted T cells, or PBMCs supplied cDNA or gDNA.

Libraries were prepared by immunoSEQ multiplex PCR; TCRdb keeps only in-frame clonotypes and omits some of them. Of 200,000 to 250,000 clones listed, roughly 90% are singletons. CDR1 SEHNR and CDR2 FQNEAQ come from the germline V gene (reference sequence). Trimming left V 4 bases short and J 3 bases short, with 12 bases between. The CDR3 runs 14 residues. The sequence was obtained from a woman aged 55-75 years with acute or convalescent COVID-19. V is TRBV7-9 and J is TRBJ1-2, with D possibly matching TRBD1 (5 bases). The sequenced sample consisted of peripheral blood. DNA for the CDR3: TGTGCCAGCAGCTCGTTGGGGGGTGACTATGGCTACACCTTC. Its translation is CASSSLGGDYGYTF.